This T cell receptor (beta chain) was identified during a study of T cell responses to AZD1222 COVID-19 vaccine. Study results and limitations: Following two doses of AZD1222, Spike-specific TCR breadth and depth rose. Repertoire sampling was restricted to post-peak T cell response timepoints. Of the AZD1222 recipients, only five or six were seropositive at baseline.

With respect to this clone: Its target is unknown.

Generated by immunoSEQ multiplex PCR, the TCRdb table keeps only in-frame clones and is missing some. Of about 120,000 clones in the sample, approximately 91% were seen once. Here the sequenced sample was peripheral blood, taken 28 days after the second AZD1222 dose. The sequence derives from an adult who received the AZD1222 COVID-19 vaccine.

For the CDR3, the DNA is TGTGCCAGCAGTCGACACTGGAACACTGAAGCTTTCTTT. Protein product: CASSRHWNTEAFF. This chain links TRBV27 with TRBJ1-1; D uncertain. The CDR3 covers 13 residues. V was shortened by 5 bases and J by 1 base, with 8 bases between the two germline ends. Germline V CDR1 and CDR2: MNHEY, SMNVEV (reference sequence).